Given below is one T cell receptor beta chain in context. Its antigen remains unidentified. The data originate from a study of cytomegalovirus exposure and HLA in healthy donors. Whole-study results and caveats: The likely explanation for a cluster of highly shared sequence variants was sequencing artifact. Presence/absence analyses treated sequencing depth as roughly uniform across donors.

CDR3 length equals 17 residues. Germline loops: CDR1 SGHTA, CDR2 FQGNSA. V was trimmed by 1 base and J by 0 bases, leaving 10 bases between them. This PCR relied on a set of 60 Vbeta primers and 13 Jbeta primers. Sequencing used immunoSEQ multiplex PCR; TCRdb keeps in-frame clones, though not all of them. The profile shows some 250,000 clones, 82% of them singletons. The rearrangement uses TRBV7-2 and TRBJ2-6; D remains ambiguous. The sequence came from a woman aged 40 to 50 in good health and CMV-seropositive. Sequenced sample: PBMCs. For the CDR3, the DNA is TGTGCCAGCAGCTTAGGTCCGGTGAACTCTGGGGCCAACGTCCTGACTTTC. It yields the protein CASSLGPVNSGANVLTF.